A selection of T cell receptor beta chains follows, all from one sample in a study of T cell responses to AZD1222 COVID-19 vaccine. This table comes from immunoSEQ multiplex PCR, and its TCRdb copy is limited to in-frame clones, with some not included. The sample has around 130,000 clones, more than 85% seen once. The source was peripheral blood, collected 28 days after the second AZD1222 dose. These receptors all come from an adult who received the AZD1222 COVID-19 vaccine. Both conserved end residues are part of each CDR3. Each record gives: J gene, D gene, clone size, V gene, CDR3 protein, CDR3 DNA. The D gene is left open where the match is weak. The size entry is marked missing in some rows and otherwise reads once, few, many or a size class.

>TRBJ1-2|-|few|TRBV5-4
CASSSIQGNYGYTF
TGTGCCAGCAGCTCAATACAGGGAAACTATGGCTACACCTTC
>TRBJ2-2|TRBD2|-|TRBV3-1/TRBV3-2
CASSQTRLAGRDTGELFF
TGTGCCAGCAGCCAAACACGACTAGCGGGGAGGGACACCGGGGAGCTGTTTTTT
>TRBJ2-6|TRBD2|once|TRBV9
CATSPTGGGFGANVLTF
TGTGCCACCAGCCCAACGGGGGGGGGCTTTGGGGCCAACGTCCTGACTTTC
>TRBJ2-1|TRBD2|-|TRBV15
CATSRGRGLGGNEQFF
TGTGCCACCAGCAGAGGGAGAGGACTAGGAGGGAATGAGCAGTTCTTC
>TRBJ1-2|-|-|TRBV27
CASSQKAPRGYGYTF
TGTGCCAGCAGCCAAAAGGCTCCAAGGGGGTATGGCTACACCTTC
>TRBJ2-2|TRBD2|-|TRBV9
CASSVARLAEDTGELFF
TGTGCCAGCAGCGTAGCCCGGCTAGCGGAGGATACCGGGGAGCTGTTTTTT
>TRBJ1-2|TRBD1|few|TRBV3-1/TRBV3-2
CASTDRVRNYGYTF
TGTGCCAGCACCGACAGGGTTAGAAACTATGGCTACACCTTC
>TRBJ2-3|TRBD2|few|TRBV7-2
CASSLGALAGTDTQYF
TGTGCCAGCAGCTTAGGCGCCCTAGCGGGCACAGATACGCAGTATTTT
>TRBJ2-1|-|-|TRBV10-1
CASTSSGQNEQFF
TGCGCCAGCACCTCGTCCGGACAGAATGAGCAGTTCTTC
>TRBJ1-5|TRBD1|-|TRBV7-8
CASSLYSQDRGRQPQHF
TGTGCCAGCAGCTTATACTCCCAAGACAGGGGGCGTCAGCCCCAGCATTTT
>TRBJ1-2|TRBD1|-|TRBV11-1
CASSLGTGPGYGYTF
TGTGCCAGCAGCCTTGGGACAGGCCCTGGGTATGGCTACACCTTC
>TRBJ2-1|-|-|TRBV7-9
CASSSPSYNEQFF
TGTGCCAGCAGCTCCCCCTCCTACAATGAGCAGTTCTTC
>TRBJ1-1|TRBD1|-|TRBV5-1
CASSLEGQGIPTTEAFF
TGCGCCAGCAGCTTGGAGGGACAGGGGATCCCAACAACTGAAGCTTTCTTT
>TRBJ2-3|-|-|TRBV5-6
CASSPMSGLTDTQYF
TGTGCCAGCAGCCCCATGTCAGGGTTGACAGATACGCAGTATTTT
>TRBJ1-1|-|-|TRBV18
CASSPQGNTEAFF
TGTGCCAGCTCACCTCAGGGGAACACTGAAGCTTTCTTT
>TRBJ1-2|TRBD1|-|TRBV4-1
CASSQGTPKDRAGYTF
TGCGCCAGCAGCCAGGGCACCCCAAAGGACAGGGCTGGCTACACCTTC
>TRBJ1-6|TRBD1|-|TRBV5-1
CASSRAGGYSPLHF
TGCGCCAGCTCCCGGGCAGGGGGCTATTCACCCCTCCACTTT
>TRBJ2-1|-|-|TRBV21-1
CASSKAGICLTNEQFF
TGTGCCAGCAGCAAAGCAGGGATCTGTTTGACAAATGAGCAGTTCTTC
>TRBJ2-3|-|-|TRBV7-9
CASSLWPTRSGGTDTQYF
TGTGCCAGCAGCTTATGGCCCACAAGGTCCGGGGGCACAGATACGCAGTATTTT
>TRBJ1-5|-|-|TRBV13
CASSTSGRDQPQHF
TGTGCCAGCAGCACTAGTGGCAGAGATCAGCCCCAGCATTTT
>TRBJ2-7|-|-|TRBV4-2
CASSQDLTGPGEQYF
TGTGCCAGCAGCCAAGATTTGACGGGTCCCGGCGAGCAGTACTTC
>TRBJ2-1|TRBD2|-|TRBV7-2
CASSSRLTGGDNEQFF
TGTGCCAGCAGCTCCCGGCTTACCGGGGGGGACAATGAGCAGTTCTTC
>TRBJ2-1|-|-|TRBV6-5
CASMGGGIIYEQFF
TGTGCCAGCATGGGAGGGGGGATTATTTATGAGCAGTTCTTC
>TRBJ2-1|TRBD2|-|TRBV4-2
CASSRGLAGVYNEQFF
TGTGCCAGCAGCCGCGGACTAGCGGGAGTCTACAATGAGCAGTTCTTC
>TRBJ1-2|-|-|TRBV7-9
CASSLVGRASAGGYTF
TGTGCCAGCAGCTTAGTTGGCAGGGCTTCTGCTGGTGGCTACACCTTC
>TRBJ1-2|TRBD1|-|TRBV6-5
CASRARQGRGYTF
TGTGCCAGCAGGGCCCGACAGGGACGTGGCTACACCTTC
>TRBJ1-1|TRBD1|-|TRBV6-6
CASTGDRGGNTEAFF
TGTGCCAGCACCGGGGACAGGGGGGGGAACACTGAAGCTTTCTTT
>TRBJ1-5|TRBD1|-|TRBV6-6
CASSYETGGAQPQHF
TGTGCCAGCAGTTACGAGACAGGGGGCGCCCAGCCCCAGCATTTT
>TRBJ2-1|-|-|TRBV7-2
CASSLGADGNEQFF
TGTGCCAGCAGCTTAGGCGCGGACGGAAATGAGCAGTTCTTC
>TRBJ1-2|-|-|TRBV3-1/TRBV3-2
CASSQGVPGGYTF
TGTGCCAGCAGCCAGGGGGTCCCCGGTGGCTACACCTTC
>TRBJ2-1|TRBD2|-|TRBV19
CASSPRLATYSYNEQFF
TGTGCCAGTAGTCCCAGACTAGCGACGTACTCCTACAATGAGCAGTTCTTC
>TRBJ2-1|-|-|TRBV4-3
CASSQDGNEQFF
TGCGCCAGCAGCCAGGATGGGAATGAGCAGTTCTTC